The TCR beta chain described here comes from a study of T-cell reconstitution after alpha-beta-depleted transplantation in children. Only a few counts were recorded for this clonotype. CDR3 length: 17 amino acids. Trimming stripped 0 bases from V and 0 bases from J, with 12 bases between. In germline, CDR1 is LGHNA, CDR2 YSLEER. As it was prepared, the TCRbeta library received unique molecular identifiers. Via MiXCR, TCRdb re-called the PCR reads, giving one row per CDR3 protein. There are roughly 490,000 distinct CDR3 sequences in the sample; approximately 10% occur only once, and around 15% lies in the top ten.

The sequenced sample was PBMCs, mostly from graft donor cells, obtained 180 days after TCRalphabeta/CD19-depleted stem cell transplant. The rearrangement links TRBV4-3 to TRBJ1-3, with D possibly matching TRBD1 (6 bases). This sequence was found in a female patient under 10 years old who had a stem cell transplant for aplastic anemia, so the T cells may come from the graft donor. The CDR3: CASSQDGGGISGNTIYF. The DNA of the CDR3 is TGCGCCAGCAGCCAAGATGGGGGGGGCATCTCTGGAAACACCATATATTTT.